The 25 T cell receptor beta chains listed next were all sequenced from one sample in a study of T cells after yellow fever vaccination. From the 5' RACE reads, TCRdb called clonotypes with MiXCR, one entry per CDR3 protein. Of about 68,000 distinct CDR3 sequences listed, more than 6.5% are singletons. Sequencing used CD8+ T cells sorted from PBMCs, obtained roughly 46 days after the first yellow fever vaccination. The origin of the receptors is a young man who received the YFV17D yellow fever vaccine.

This clonotype has a handful of counts. The genes are TRBV27 and TRBJ2-3; D is unclear. V was shortened by 3 bases and J by 2 bases, with 12 bases between the two germline ends. CDR3 size: 15 residues. In germline, CDR1 is MNHEY, CDR2 SMNVEV (reference sequence). The CDR3 loop is CASSFVVHSTDTQYF. The CDR3 DNA reads as TGTGCCAGCAGTTTTGTAGTCCACTCCACAGATACGCAGTATTTT.

This clonotype was seen ten or more times. The J gene is TRBJ2-1, the V gene TRBV5-1; tentatively, D is TRBD1 (6 bases). CDR3 length: 16 amino acids. Germline CDR1 is SGHRS and CDR2 is YFSETQ. V was clipped by 0 bases and J by 5 bases, with 15 bases between them. CDR3 sequence reads: CASSLDNREMDNEQFF. For the CDR3, the DNA is TGCGCCAGCAGCTTGGATAACAGGGAGATGGACAATGAGCAGTTCTTC.

This clonotype has just a few counts. The rearrangement joins TRBV7-2 to TRBJ1-3, with 7 bases fitting TRBD1. The V and J ends lost 1 base and 4 bases, in that order; junction bases with no gene match: 1. The germline V gene encodes CDR1 SGHTA and CDR2 FQGNSA. CDR3 size: 14 residues. CDR3 in amino acids: CASSLGTGGNTIYF. The CDR3 DNA reads TGTGCCAGCAGCTTAGGGACAGGCGGAAACACCATATATTTT.

The chain recombines TRBV7-9 with TRBJ2-3; no clear D. Germline assignment: CDR1 SEHNR and CDR2 FQNEAQ (reference sequence). The CDR3 covers 13 residues. The germline V and J ends were trimmed by 7 bases and 0 bases, with 8 bases remaining between them. The CDR3 DNA follows: TGTGCCAGCACCCCCCCTAGCACAGATACGCAGTATTTT. Residues: CASTPPSTDTQYF.

This clonotype has at least ten counts. V is TRBV12-3 or TRBV12-4 and J is TRBJ2-3, with 7 bases lining up with TRBD2. The CDR3 extends over 15 amino acids. The junction had 8 bases not matched to a gene; V was cut back by 3 bases and J by 5 bases. The CDR3 DNA is TGTGCCAGCAGTTTTGCCGGGACGGGGGGAGATACGCAGTATTTT. This encodes CASSFAGTGGDTQYF.

This clonotype was picked up a small number of times. The chain is built from TRBV12-3 or TRBV12-4 and TRBJ1-5; D ambiguous. V was shortened by 2 bases and J by 6 bases, with 5 bases between the two germline ends. This CDR3 has 12 residues. CDR3 nucleotide sequence: TGTGCCAGCAGTTTATGGGGTCAGCCCCAGCATTTT. Translated, it gives CASSLWGQPQHF.

Comments on this clonotype: This may stem from a read error, because a much larger clone lies one nucleotide away. The chain combines TRBV3-1 with TRBJ2-1; maybe TRBD2 (5 bases). CDR3 size: 14 residues. Germline V gene data show CDR1 as LGHDT and CDR2 as YNNKEL (reference sequence). The CDR3 loop reads CASCQDPEDNEQFF. The CDR3 DNA reads as TGTGCCAGCTGCCAAGATCCGGAGGACAATGAGCAGTTCTTC.

The chain employs TRBV7-2 and TRBJ2-7; a weak D match, TRBD1 (5 bases). The V end was cut by 1 base, the J end by 3 bases, with 13 bases between. Germline CDR1 is SGHTA and CDR2 is FQGNSA. The CDR3 loop spans 15 amino acids. Written as DNA, the CDR3 is TGTGCCAGCAGCTTAGGGCAGGGCAAAATCTACGAGCAGTACTTC. It is translated as CASSLGQGKIYEQYF.

This clonotype has a count of ten or more. The chain has TRBV6-1 and TRBJ2-3, with 7 bases lining up with TRBD2. V trimming: 7 bases; J trimming: 0 bases; junction bases outside the gene matches: 13. Germline CDR1 MNHNS, CDR2 SASEGT. This CDR3 has 17 residues. Here the CDR3 DNA reads TGTGCCAGCATGAGGATTCGAGCGGGGATTAGCACAGATACGCAGTATTTT. The encoded protein is CASMRIRAGISTDTQYF.

The genes are TRBV6-2 or TRBV6-3 and TRBJ2-5, with D uncertain. Germline CDR1 reads MNHEY; CDR2 reads SVGEGT. The CDR3 totals 14 residues. V lost 5 bases and J 5 bases, leaving 15 bases between the germline ends. The chain's CDR3 is CASSQHNPHETQYF. CDR3 in DNA: TGTGCCAGCAGTCAACACAACCCCCATGAGACCCAGTACTTC.

This clonotype was detected a few times. This chain connects TRBV19 to TRBJ1-6; 10 nucleotides match TRBD1. Per germline, CDR1 LNHDA and CDR2 SQIVND (reference sequence). V lost 5 bases to trimming and J lost 4 bases; unmatched junction nucleotides: 14. CDR3 length equals 19 residues. The CDR3, as DNA: TGTGCCAGTAGTCCCCGGTCGGGACAGGGGATCTTTTATAATTCACCCCTCCACTTT. It codes for CASSPRSGQGIFYNSPLHF.

This clonotype was picked up one time. With a much larger clone just one base away, this may be a read error. The chain uses TRBV2 and TRBJ2-2, with a tentative D call TRBD2 (5 bases). The V gene's germline CDR1 is SNHLY and CDR2 FYNNEI. V shed 11 bases and J shed 4 bases, with 17 bases lying between them. This CDR3 is 14 amino acids long. CDR3 sequence: CACGRSGSTGELFF. The CDR3 bases are TGTGCCTGCGGGCGTTCGGGGAGCACCGGGGAGCTGTTTTTT.

This clonotype was found a few times. This chain connects TRBV12-3 or TRBV12-4 to TRBJ2-3; 12 positions match TRBD1. V lost 2 bases and J lost 6; bases outside the gene matches: 6. The CDR3 covers 16 residues. CDR3 in amino acids: CASSLLGTGGADTQYF. In DNA form, the CDR3 reads TGTGCCAGCAGTTTATTGGGGACAGGGGGCGCGGATACGCAGTATTTT.

This clonotype was observed many times. The rearrangement links TRBV7-2 to TRBJ2-1, with D possibly matching TRBD2 (5 bases). In germline, CDR1 is SGHTA, CDR2 FQGNSA. V lost 8 bases, J lost 1 base, and 6 bases lay in between. CDR3 length equals 12 residues. The CDR3 bases are TGTGCCAGCGGGAGTTCCTACAATGAGCAGTTCTTC. This codes for CASGSSYNEQFF.

At least ten counts were recorded for this clonotype. The gene calls are TRBV6-2 or TRBV6-3 and TRBJ2-2; weak D call: TRBD2 (6 bases). The germline V gene has CDR1 MNHEY and CDR2 SVGEGT. V was cut by 4 bases and J by 3 bases, with 21 bases left in between. This CDR3 is built from 18 residues. The CDR3 bases are TGTGCCAGCAGTTCACCTAGCGACTACCCTGGGCACACCGGGGAGCTGTTTTTT. The encoded protein is CASSSPSDYPGHTGELFF.

The rearrangement joins TRBV7-9 to TRBJ2-2; D not certain. Germline values: CDR1 SEHNR, CDR2 FQNEAQ (reference sequence). V was clipped by 3 bases and J by 6 bases, with 5 bases between them. The length of the CDR3 is 12 residues. CDR3 coding DNA: TGTGCCAGCAGCTTGATGGCCGGGGAGCTGTTTTTT. Protein: CASSLMAGELFF. The full variable domain, its missing parts supplied by reference TRBV7-9 and TRBJ2-2, is DTGVSQNPRHKITKRGQNVTFRCDPISEHNRLYWYRQTLGQGPEFLTYFQNEAQLEKSRLLSDRFSAERPKGSFSTLEIQRTEQGDSAMYLCASSLMAGELFFGEGSRLTVL.

The chain links TRBV5-5 to TRBJ2-2; D is uncertain. Germline-derived CDR1 and CDR2 are SGHKS and YYEKEE (reference sequence). The CDR3 totals 13 residues. V was trimmed by 7 bases and J by 7 bases, leaving 14 bases between them. The CDR3, as DNA: TGTGCCAGCGGCCCCGCGCTCGACGGGGAGCTGTTTTTT. It is translated as CASGPALDGELFF.

This clonotype appeared many times. The chain couples TRBV7-6 to TRBJ2-2, with no clear D. V was cut by 5 bases and J by 1 base, with 20 bases left in between. Germline values: CDR1 SGHVS, CDR2 FNYEAQ. This CDR3 region has 18 residues. The CDR3 DNA reads as TGTGCCAGCAGCCCTCAAGGAGTGGCGGAGCTGAACACCGGGGAGCTGTTTTTT. Translation: CASSPQGVAELNTGELFF.

This clonotype was recorded many times. V is TRBV18 and J is TRBJ2-7; TRBD2 is a possible D gene (5 bases). Germline V lookup: CDR1 KGHSH, CDR2 LQKENI. The germline V and J ends were trimmed by 2 bases and 4 bases, with 9 bases remaining between them. The length of the CDR3 is 13 residues. DNA of the CDR3: TGTGCCAGCTCACCAGGGCGAGGGTACGAGCAGTACGTC. It codes for CASSPGRGYEQYV.

The chain is built from TRBV21-1 and TRBJ1-1. TRBV21-1 is a pseudogene segment. The CDR3 is 17 residues long. In DNA, the CDR3 is TGTGCCAGCAGCAAATCAGGGAGGGGGAAAGTTAGCACTGAAGCTTTCTTT. This sequence encodes CASSKSGRGKVSTEAFF.

This clonotype was found many times. This rearrangement joins TRBV5-1 to TRBJ2-5; 7 bases fit TRBD2. Trimming took 6 bases from V and 2 from J; bases not matched to a gene: 7. The CDR3 is 14 residues long. Germline loops: CDR1 SGHRS, CDR2 YFSETQ. The CDR3 DNA reads as TGCGCCAGCACCCTGGGGGGGACGCAAGAGACCCAGTACTTC. Translating gives CASTLGGTQETQYF.

This clonotype came up many times. The chain carries TRBV10-3 and TRBJ2-1; the D gene could be TRBD1 or TRBD2 (5 bases each). From germline, CDR1 is ENHRY and CDR2 SYGVKD. The CDR3 covers 13 residues. Trimming removed 4 bases at V and 6 bases at J, with 10 bases between. The CDR3 loop reads CAISVKGPNEQFF. In DNA form, the CDR3 reads TGTGCCATCAGTGTTAAGGGACCCAATGAGCAGTTCTTC.

The genes are TRBV30 and TRBJ1-1, with D perhaps TRBD1 (5 bases). The V end was cut by 5 bases, the J end by 4 bases, with 8 bases between. The length of the CDR3 is 11 residues. The germline gives CDR1 GTSNPN, CDR2 SVGIG (reference sequence). CDR3 bases: TGTGCCTGGGGGCAGGGCACTGAAGCTTTCTTT. Amino acids: CAWGQGTEAFF.

V gene TRBV29-1 combines with J gene TRBJ1-1; the match to TRBD1 covers 11 bases. V lost 8 bases and J lost 6; bases outside the gene matches: 5. Germline loops: CDR1 SQVTM, CDR2 ANQGSEA. The CDR3 is made up of 12 amino acids. The CDR3 sequence: CSSRTGGPEAFF. CDR3 in DNA: TGCAGCTCCAGGACAGGGGGCCCTGAAGCTTTCTTT.

This rearrangement joins TRBV7-6 to TRBJ1-6, with 9 bases lining up with TRBD1. Germline CDR1 SGHVS, CDR2 FNYEAQ. The CDR3 has 14 amino acids. With 5 bases clipped from V and 7 bases from J, the junction kept 3 bases outside the gene matches. CDR3 coding DNA: TGTGCCAGCAGCGTGGACAGGGGAAATTCACCCCTCCACTTT. This encodes CASSVDRGNSPLHF.